These 16 T cell receptor beta chains were all obtained from the same sample, sequenced in a study of CD8+ T cells in alopecia areata. Sequencing templates came from extracted RNA that was reverse transcribed into cDNA. The repertoire was sequenced with immunoSEQ multiplex PCR; TCRdb's copy has only in-frame clones and lacks some. This sample has 2,500 to 3,500 clones and no singletons, with roughly 41% in the ten largest. Sequenced sample: lesional skin. All receptors come from a C3H/HeJ mouse with alopecia areata. Strain haplotype at MHC: H2-k.

This clone is categorized as medium-sized. Genes here carry mouse names. The CDR3 end is not reached by the read, which stops 4 residues before it; the germline J gene fills it in. The chain joins TRBV16 to TRBJ2-1, with 12 bases lining up with TRBD2. The CDR3 covers 16 residues. V shed 4 bases and J 6 bases; nucleotides not matched to a gene: 7. The germline CDR1 and CDR2 sequences are SGHSA and FRNQAP. The CDR3 protein is CASSSRDWGEGAEQFF. The CDR3 DNA, read in part, is TGTGCAAGCAGCTCCCGGGACTGGGGGGAGGGTGCT.

With regard to this clone: Germline and genes: mouse. The CDR3 end lies 4 residues beyond the end of the read and is filled in from the germline J gene. The chain combines TRBV13-1 with TRBJ1-1; D is possibly TRBD1 (6 bases). The germline gives CDR1 NSHNY, CDR2 SYGAGN. CDR3 length: 12 amino acids. V lost 5 bases and J 4 bases, leaving 9 bases between the germline ends. Partial CDR3 DNA: TGTGCCAGCAGACAGGGTAGCACA. Translated: CASRQGST. The CDR3 in its entirety is CASRQGSTEVFF.

This clone came up many times. The gene names given are mouse names. The CDR3 extends 4 residues past the end of the read, so its final part is completed from the germline J gene. This rearrangement joins TRBV13-1 to TRBJ2-3, with 10 bases identical to TRBD1. CDR1 and CDR2 (germline): NSHNY, SYGAGN. J gave up 3 bases and V 5 bases, and 3 bases lay outside the gene matches. This CDR3 has 14 amino acids. The part of the CDR3 DNA that was read is TGTGCCAGCAGGACAGGGGGCAGAGCAGAA. Amino acid sequence: CASRTGGRAE. The entire CDR3 is CASRTGGRAETLYF.

This clone ranks as medium-sized (0.01 to 0.1%). All gene names here are mouse names. The CDR3 is cut off 4 residues early in the read; its end comes from the germline J gene. This sequence joins TRBV1 and TRBJ2-5, with D perhaps matching TRBD1 (6 bases). V was clipped by 5 bases and J by 2 bases, with 14 bases between them. This CDR3 spans 15 amino acids. Germline V gives CDR1 NSQYPW, CDR2 LRSPGD (reference sequence). Partial CDR3 DNA: TGCACCTGCAGTCCCAGGGGTGGGAGCCAAGAC. Translation gives CTCSPRGGSQD. The full-length CDR3 reads as CTCSPRGGSQDTQYF.

This clone was seen a few times. One junction end disagrees with the germline gene, perhaps due to a read error. Germline and genes: mouse. The CDR3 is cut off 4 residues early in the read; its end comes from the germline J gene. This sample includes further DNA sequences coding for the same CDR3. The chain is built from TRBV29 and TRBJ1-2; 11 nucleotides line up with TRBD1. Germline loops: CDR1 MSHET, CDR2 SYDVDS. The CDR3 covers 13 residues. The CDR3 is CASSGTGGSDYTF. The CDR3 bases that were read are TGTGCCAGCAGTGGGACAGGGGGCTCC.

About this clone: Mouse gene names and germline throughout. The read comes to an end 4 residues before the CDR3 does, leaving the germline J gene to fill in the end. V usage is TRBV13-2 and J usage is TRBJ2-7, with TRBD2 as a possible D gene (7 bases). Trimming took off 2 bases at V and 0 bases at J, with 12 bases between the two ends. The germline V gene encodes CDR1 NNHNN and CDR2 SYGAGS (reference sequence). The CDR3 totals 15 residues. CDR3 DNA, as far as it was read: TGTGCCAGCGGTGAAGGGGGGGGGAGCTCCTAT. It codes for CASGEGGGSSY. The entire CDR3 protein reads CASGEGGGSSYEQYF.

This clone showed up many times. Each gene name is a mouse one. The read is 4 residues too short to cover the CDR3 end, so that end is filled in from the germline J gene. The V and J genes are TRBV19 and TRBJ2-5; weak D call: TRBD1 (6 bases). This CDR3 contains 14 residues. CDR1 is FNHDT and CDR2 is SITEND in the germline V gene (reference sequence). The chain's CDR3 is CASSIRRGWDTQYF. The CDR3 bases that were read are TGTGCCAGCAGTATCCGAAGGGGGTGGGAC. The full variable domain, completed using reference TRBV19 and TRBJ2-5, is GGIITQTPKFLIGQEGQKLTLKCQQNFNHDTMYWYRQDSGKGLRLIYYSITENDLQKGDLSEGYDASREKKSSFSLTVTSAQKNEMAVFLCASSIRRGWDTQYFGPGTRLLVL.

Many counts were recorded for this clone. Gene names follow the mouse nomenclature. The observed sequence ends 4 residues before the CDR3 terminus, with the missing tail filled in from the germline J gene. This chain connects TRBV17 to TRBJ2-7, with D perhaps matching TRBD1 (5 bases). With 1 base removed from V and 0 bases from J, the gap between germline ends came to 10 bases. The CDR3 consists of 15 residues. CDR1 and CDR2 from the germline V gene are MNHDT and YYDKIL. The CDR3 DNA, read in part, is TGTGCTAGCAGTAGAGGGACACAAAGCTCCTAT. As protein: CASSRGTQSSY. From start to end, the CDR3 is CASSRGTQSSYEQYF.

This clone was counted ten times or more. Genes and germline come from the mouse. Coverage ceases 4 residues before the CDR3 finishes, and the germline J gene fills in the end. J is TRBJ2-1 and V is TRBV13-3; 7 nucleotides match TRBD1. CDR1 is NNHDY and CDR2 is SYVADS in the germline V gene. This CDR3 has 12 amino acids. With 3 bases clipped from V and 6 bases from J, the junction kept 0 bases outside the gene matches. The DNA read from the CDR3 is TGTGCCAGCAGTGGACAGGGTGCT. Its translation: CASSGQGA. The CDR3 reads in full as CASSGQGAEQFF.

The table lists this clone with many counts. Mouse gene names and germline throughout. With the read ending 4 residues before the CDR3 end, the germline J gene is used to fill in that end. The V call is TRBV17, the J call TRBJ2-7; 9 bases are a match to TRBD1. Germline lookup yields CDR1 MNHDT and CDR2 YYDKIL. The CDR3 loop spans 13 amino acids. The DNA read from the CDR3 is TGTGCTAGCAGTAGAGGGACAGGGGAT. Translated: CASSRGTGD. Given in full, the CDR3 is CASSRGTGDEQYF. Full variable domain (missing parts from reference TRBV17 and TRBJ2-7): DTTVKQNPRYKLARVGKPVNLICSQTMNHDTMYWYQKKPNQAPKLLLFYYDKILNREADTFEKFQSSRPNNSFCSLYIGSAGLEYSAMYLCASSRGTGDEQYFGPGTRLTVL.

This clone was counted ten times or more. Germline and genes: mouse. With the read ending 4 residues before the CDR3 end, the germline J gene is used to fill in that end. The chain has TRBV16 and TRBJ1-2, with D maybe TRBD1 (6 bases). Germline CDR1 and CDR2: SGHSA and FRNQAP. Trimming removed 0 bases at V and 1 base at J, with 9 bases between. CDR3 length: 15 amino acids. The CDR3 here is CASSLDKGQNSDYTF. The CDR3 DNA, read in part, is TGTGCAAGCAGCTTAGATAAGGGACAAAACTCC.

Ten or more counts support this clone. The gene names given are mouse names. Read data end 4 residues before the CDR3 end; the end is taken from the germline J gene. The chain links TRBV13-3 to TRBJ1-1; D is perhaps TRBD1 (5 bases). Germline values: CDR1 NNHDY, CDR2 SYVADS. Trimming left V 0 bases short and J 4 bases short, with 10 bases between. The CDR3 is 14 amino acids. The CDR3 sequence is CASSDAGWVTEVFF. CDR3 DNA, as far as it was read: TGTGCCAGCAGTGATGCAGGGTGGGTCACA.

This clone was recorded at least ten times. TCRdb gives a protein that differs at residue 13 from what the DNA encodes, so the protein here is translated from the DNA. The listed genes are named as in mouse. The CDR3 extends 3 residues past the end of the read, so its final part is completed from the germline J gene. The identical CDR3 is also encoded by other nucleotide sequences in the sample. The V and J genes are TRBV3 and TRBJ1-3, with 9 bases aligning to TRBD1. Germline V gene lookup returns CDR1 SNHLY and CDR2 FYNGKV (reference sequence). The V gene end was trimmed by 5 bases and the J gene end by 0 bases; junction bases not matched to a gene: 5. The CDR3 spans 16 residues. CDR3: CASSHPGQGSGNTLYF. The covered CDR3 bases are TGTGCCAGCAGCCATCCGGGACAGGGTTCTGGAAATACG.

This clone has at least ten counts. Gene and germline names: mouse. From the germline J gene comes the end of the CDR3, since the read stops 4 residues before it. The chain recombines TRBV13-1 with TRBJ1-2; D perhaps matches TRBD1 (6 bases). The length of the CDR3 is 14 residues. Trimming removed 0 bases from V and 3 bases from J, with 9 bases in between. The germline gives CDR1 NSHNY, CDR2 SYGAGN. CDR3 region: CASSDEAGDSDYTF. The sequenced part of the CDR3 DNA is TGTGCCAGCAGTGATGAGGCAGGGGACTCC.

Regarding this clone: This probably arose from a read error, given a far larger clone one base away. Mouse names are used for the genes. The sequenced fragment ends 4 residues before the CDR3 boundary, so the rest is inferred from the germline J gene. The chain joins TRBV13-3 to TRBJ2-5; D is perhaps TRBD1 (5 bases). V shed 2 bases and J shed 3 bases, with 10 bases lying between them. Germline V lookup: CDR1 NNHDY, CDR2 SYVADS. The CDR3 totals 14 residues. The CDR3 bases that were read are TGTGCCAGCAGTGAAATGCGACAGCAAGAC. Its protein is CASSEMRQQD. The whole CDR3 reads CASSEMRQQDTQYF.

This clone was seen many times. Germline and genes here are mouse. CDR3 residues: CASGDAGYQDTQYF. CDR3 bases read: TGTGCCAGCGGTGATGCTGGGTACCAAGAC. This sequence joins TRBV13-2 and TRBJ2-5; tentatively, D is TRBD2 (5 bases). The read terminates 4 residues ahead of where the CDR3 ends, so the germline J gene completes it. Between the trimmed V and J ends, which lost 0 bases and 1 base, there was a span of 6 bases. In germline, CDR1 is NNHNN, CDR2 SYGAGS (reference sequence). The CDR3 consists of 14 residues.